This T cell receptor (beta chain) came from a study of post-analysis software for immune sequencing data. Study details: Progressive-relapsing, secondary progressive and relapsing-remitting multiple sclerosis were among the disease courses included.

TCR beta cDNA libraries had unique molecular identifiers. TCRdb redid the calling of the PCR reads with MiXCR, one entry per CDR3 protein. The data show a few hundred thousand distinct CDR3 sequences, 34% seen once. A word on this clonotype: Its antigen is unknown.

The ends were cut back, 3 bases at V and 4 bases at J, with 14 bases in the middle. The CDR3 is 14 amino acids. CDR1 and CDR2 from the germline V gene are SGHRS and YFSETQ. Whole-study results and caveats: A few TRBV segments (TRBV5-6, TRBV5-1 and TRBV20-1 among them) occurred more frequently in patients than in controls. Strong co-clustering by F measure was seen for same-batch samples. Controls had significantly higher normalized Chao1 diversity than multiple sclerosis patients.

This sequence was found in a girl under 18 with multiple sclerosis. Sequenced sample: blood. The chain has TRBV5-1 and TRBJ2-7; TRBD2 might be the D (6 bases). The CDR3 region has the DNA TGCGCCAGCAGCTCTAGCGCGGGGTTATACGAGCAGTACTTC. Translated: CASSSSAGLYEQYF.